The rows below give T cell receptor beta chains drawn from one sample of a study of PD-L1 blockade in urothelial cancer. The table came from immunoSEQ multiplex PCR; TCRdb's copy has only in-frame clones and leaves some out. The repertoire includes tens of thousands of clones, more than 75% of them detected once, and roughly 10% sits in the top ten. This sample comprised PBMCs, obtained around atezolizumab (anti-PD-L1) treatment. Every receptor here comes from a woman aged 55 to 70 with urothelial cancer. Both conserved end residues are part of each CDR3.

>TRBJ2-3|TRBV9
CASSVEPGNGDTQYF
>TRBJ2-2|TRBV18
CASSPGPGQGNTGELFF
>TRBJ2-3|TRBV6-4
CASSDSKGGAPDTQYF
>TRBJ2-2|TRBV6-1
CATGQGESGELFF
>TRBJ2-2|TRBV28
CASSPSGVNTGELFF
>TRBJ2-7|TRBV6-1
CASSEASGPYEQYF
>TRBJ2-1|TRBV5-4
CASSTKLAGVNAEQFF
>TRBJ2-1|TRBV5-1
CASSIAGTSGQNEQFF
>TRBJ1-2|TRBV19
CASSIDGQAIYGYTF
>TRBJ2-1|TRBV11-2
CASSSGLDRSYNEQFF
>TRBJ2-1|TRBV4-1
CASSQDEAGVSNEQFF
>TRBJ2-7|TRBV13
CASSSLALGGDEQYF
>TRBJ1-4|TRBV5-1
CASSLPLTGSATNEKLFF
>TRBJ2-5|TRBV11-2
CASSPRGVEGETQYF
>TRBJ2-5|TRBV5-1
CASSLNSGGLGETQYF
>TRBJ2-5|TRBV18
CASSWTPQETQYF
>TRBJ1-2|TRBV28
CASRSPGQGHGYTF
>TRBJ1-4|TRBV5-1
CASRVGSRGRISSEKLFF
>TRBJ2-7|TRBV18
CASSPKGLAGGTLSYEQYF
>TRBJ2-1|TRBV6-6
CASSPNGGAYNEQFF
>TRBJ2-5|TRBV7-9
CAWGLAKAPQETQYF
>TRBJ2-1|TRBV7-8
CASTPGHLSYNEQFF
>TRBJ2-5|TRBV2
CASKRTPLRETQYF
>TRBJ2-3|TRBV9
CASSVQGRSSGISSDTQYF
>TRBJ1-1|TRBV19
CASTSEDLRDTEAFF
>TRBJ2-7|TRBV29-1
CSVTLTGTYEQYF
>TRBJ1-3|TRBV5-1
CASSFDGTAVGNTIYF
>TRBJ1-1|TRBV5-1
CASSSGRGVNTEAFF
>TRBJ2-1|TRBV5-4
CASSPGQGFVDEQFF
>TRBJ2-7|TRBV5-4
CASSLKKGPRSHYEQYF
>TRBJ2-5|TRBV5-4
CASSPFLGREYQETQYF
>TRBJ1-1|TRBV19
CASSLYRDEAFF
>TRBJ2-2|TRBV4-3
CASSQELGTSTGELFF
>TRBJ2-7|TRBV18
CASSRLDSHEQYF
>TRBJ2-3|TRBV5-5
CASSPGGAGDTQYF
>TRBJ2-3|TRBV11-2
CASSLGPNRGTDTQYF
>TRBJ2-3|TRBV14
CASSQAGSRGRQYF
>TRBJ2-7|TRBV4-3
CASSQARGGSYEQYF
>TRBJ2-2|TRBV2
CATSGTGSGELFF
>TRBJ2-1|TRBV6-5
CASSSPGQPDNEQFF
>TRBJ1-4|TRBV5-4
CASSTGDRGREKLFF